Here is one T cell receptor beta chain with its context. Its antigen is still unknown. No much larger clone exists at a distance of one base, and base qualities are not known. Trimmed from V: 1 base; trimmed from J: 10 bases; junction bases lacking a gene match: 11. Via the germline V gene (reference sequence), CDR1 is SEHNR and CDR2 FQNEAQ. There are 15 amino acids in the CDR3, from cysteine to phenylalanine inclusive. Of the read, only the CDR3 DNA is kept; its 45 bases are in frame from base 1. This specimen's time point label, interpreted: about 28 days (+/-7) after the second vaccine dose. AZD1222 recipients whose second dose came at about 4 weeks and those whose second dose came at about 12 weeks were combined into one group, since spike-specific TCR depth and breadth did not differ between the two schedules. Samples from vaccinated people were obtained from the UK trials COV001 and COV002, which included a single-blind randomized controlled phase 2/3 trial of AZD1222 (ChAdOx1 nCoV-19) in healthy adults. For TCRbeta chain sequencing, PBMC samples from trial participants were taken at day 0 and at day 28 after the second dose.

The data belong to a study of T cell responses to AZD1222 COVID-19 vaccine (dated by TCRdb to about 2021). Looking at the study overall: TCR sequencing covered roughly 230 trial participants: nearly 210 given two doses of AZD1222 and about 26 given two doses of MenACWY control vaccine. Trial participants were enrolled into age subgroups of 18-55, 56-69 and 70-plus years, which contained around 140, 26 and 57 TCR-sequenced participants, respectively. What the study reported, not specific to this receptor: Because no day 14 peak-response samples were available, repertoires were characterized only after the peak T cell response. CD4 TCRs associated with the vaccine covered the entire spike protein, and the dominant responses were in regions 160-218 and 743-854. Conclusions about previously exposed vaccinees are limited, since just a handful of AZD1222 recipients were seropositive for SARS-CoV-2 at baseline. After two AZD1222 doses, spike-specific TCR breadth and depth were significantly higher than at day 0 and than in MenACWY recipients. Epitopes outside the regions mutated in the B.1.351 and B.1.1.7 variants were reportedly recognized by nearly half of the unique spike-specific TCRs. The 56-69-year group was small, and its depth increase did not reach significance, likely because of low power. Participants were mostly white British and included more females than males, and it was suggested by the authors that clonal diversity may have been underestimated.

The CDR3 regions of human TCRbeta chains were analyzed by immunosequencing. In the source study's methods: TCRs in the repertoires were matched against a reference library of SARS-CoV-2-specific TCRs that had been generated with the MIRA antigen-specificity platform. Breadth was defined as the fraction of unique TCRs that were SARS-CoV-2-associated, and depth was defined as the fraction of total T cells that were SARS-CoV-2-associated. Using the MIRA data, each spike-specific TCR was mapped to the spike region that the TCR reacts to and placed in a CD4 or CD8 class. Log10-transformed breadth and depth values were compared by one-way ANOVA with Sidak's multiple comparisons tests. The clones in this table, taken by TCRdb from immuneACCESS, are in-frame only. Not every clone is retained; where verified, under half of the shortfall comes from an unresolved V gene, and the cause of the rest is unknown. That table furnishes V, J and clone size, whereas the DNA furnished D and trimming. Recorded for this sample are approximately 140,000 clones; 90% of them occurred a single time. Approximately 3% of the sample is held by the ten biggest clonotypes.

This TCR derives from an adult who received the AZD1222 COVID-19 vaccine. The V and J segments used are TRBV7-9 and TRBJ1-2; TRBD1 fits 8 bases in the junction. The source material was peripheral blood, sampled 28 days after the second AZD1222 dose. Read as DNA, the sequence is TGTGCCAGCAGCTTAGTCTTAGGACAGGGAACTTACTACACCTTC. It translates as CASSLVLGQGTYYTF. With the portions outside the CDR3 filled from the reference TRBV7-9 and TRBJ1-2 genes, the complete variable region becomes DTGVSQNPRHKITKRGQNVTFRCDPISEHNRLYWYRQTLGQGPEFLTYFQNEAQLEKSRLLSDRFSAERPKGSFSTLEIQRTEQGDSAMYLCASSLVLGQGTYYTFGSGTRLTVV.